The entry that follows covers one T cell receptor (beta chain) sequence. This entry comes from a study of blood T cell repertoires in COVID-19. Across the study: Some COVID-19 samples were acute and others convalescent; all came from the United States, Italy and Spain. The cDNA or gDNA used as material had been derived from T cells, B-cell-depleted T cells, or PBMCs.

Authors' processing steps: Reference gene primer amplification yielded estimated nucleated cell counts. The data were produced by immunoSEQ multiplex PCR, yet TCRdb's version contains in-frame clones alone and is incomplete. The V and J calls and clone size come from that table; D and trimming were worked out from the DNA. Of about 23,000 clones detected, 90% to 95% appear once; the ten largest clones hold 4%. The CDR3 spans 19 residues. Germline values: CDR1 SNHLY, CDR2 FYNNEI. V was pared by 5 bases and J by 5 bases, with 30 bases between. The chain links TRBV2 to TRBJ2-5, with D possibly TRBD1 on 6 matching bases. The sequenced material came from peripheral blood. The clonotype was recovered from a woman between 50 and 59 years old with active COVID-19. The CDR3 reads CASSLLMGISGTTWETQYF. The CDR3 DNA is TGTGCCAGCAGTCTACTCATGGGTATCTCGGGGACAACTTGGGAGACCCAGTACTTC. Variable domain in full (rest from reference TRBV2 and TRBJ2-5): EPEVTQTPSHQVTQMGQEVILRCVPISNHLYFYWYRQILGQKVEFLVSFYNNEISEKSEIFDDQFSVERPDGSNFTLKIRSTKLEDSAMYFCASSLLMGISGTTWETQYFGPGTRLLVL.